This T cell receptor (beta chain) derives from a study of cytomegalovirus exposure and HLA in healthy donors (dated by TCRdb to 2015 to 2018). The study in broad terms: A later analysis indicated that the roughly 120 validation repertoires were generated on the platform also employed for the approximately 690 repertoires of the first cohort. The aim of the study was to test whether cataloging public T cell receptors could identify signatures of past pathogen exposure. In addition to the first cohort of around 670 subjects, a separate validation cohort of under 150 different subjects was used. To predict cytomegalovirus infection status, the study brought together high-throughput TCR immunosequencing, statistical association of individual TCRs with disease status, and machine learning. Study-wide conclusions, independent of this receptor: In the study, 150 to 200 TCR beta chains were listed as associated with cytomegalovirus. The classifier was reported to diagnose cytomegalovirus status with high specificity and sensitivity in both the original cohort and the validation cohort. A few of the identified cytomegalovirus-associated TCR beta chains were confirmed in vitro to be specific for cytomegalovirus antigens. Subsequent analysis determined that TCRs grouped into clusters in the first cohort also showed a tendency toward co-occurrence across the roughly 130 validation repertoires, and 85% to 95% of cluster scores exceeded 0. The authors suggested that the approach could potentially be generalized to other disease states and immunological phenotypes. All 120 or so repertoires were used to score co-occurrence in the validation cohort in a later analysis, because that analysis had no HLA typing for the cohort. Most TCR sequences were observed very rarely across donors, whereas some public TCRs were present in many individuals.

The CDR3 has 15 amino acids, counting the end cysteine and phenylalanine. Only the CDR3 DNA stays, 45 bases, in frame from base 1. CDR1 is given as MGHRA and CDR2 as YSYEKL, both from the germline V gene. V has 4 bases trimmed and J has 2 bases trimmed; junction bases matching no gene number 4. On this clone: It has no known antigen specificity. Qualities for individual bases were not recorded, and no much larger clone is one base off.

Library method: the immunoSEQ multiplex PCR assay. Regarding the original processing steps: A statistical classification framework was built to diagnose cytomegalovirus status from the catalog of TCR beta chain sequences. What TCRdb holds here is the immuneACCESS table cut down to in-frame rearrangements. Part of the clones is not present; checked against another copy, under half of the missing clones reflect an unresolved V gene, and the others are unexplained. D and trimming come from the DNA, and the V and J calls and clone size come from that table. A total of fewer than 90,000 clones appear in this sample, roughly 83% of them only once. Together, the top ten hold roughly 12% of the sample. The donors were included in the validation cohort of 90 to 150 subjects, a group kept apart from the approximately 700-subject first cohort.

The clonotype originates from a woman between 18 and 29 years old in good health and CMV-seropositive. This sequence uses TRBV4-1 and TRBJ2-7; the central 11 bases match TRBD1. Specimen: PBMCs. The CDR3 here reads CASSPGQGAAYEQYF. The DNA is as follows: TGCGCCAGCAGCCCTGGACAGGGGGCGGCCTACGAGCAGTACTTC.